The clone carrying this TCR beta chain was recorded a few times. Its antigen is unidentified. These data belong to a study of CD4 T cells in relation to SARS-CoV-2 and coronaviruses. The CDR3 runs 12 residues. Germline assignment: CDR1 SGHDT and CDR2 YYEEEE. V lost 0 bases and J 8 bases, leaving 8 bases between the germline ends. Measured with immunoSEQ multiplex PCR; TCRdb has only the in-frame clones, and not every one. Of about 31,000 clones listed, more than 60% are singletons. The sample comprised memory CD4+ T cells from PBMCs, cultured in vitro. The receptor was derived from an adult with COVID-19. The chain recombines TRBV5-6 with TRBJ1-1; D unresolved. The CDR3 sequence: CASSLGPREAFF. The CDR3 DNA sequence: TGTGCCAGCAGCTTGGGCCCGCGCGAAGCTTTCTTT.